This T cell receptor (beta chain) was found in a study of cytomegalovirus exposure and HLA in healthy donors. General study points: Most sequenced TCRs were rare (though some public TCRs occurred in many donors).

Germline CDR1 and CDR2: SGHTA and FQGNSA. The CDR3 is made up of 14 amino acids. The V and J ends lost 3 bases and 1 base, in that order; junction bases with no gene match: 1. Vbeta (60) and Jbeta (13) primers were used in the PCR. The repertoire was sequenced with immunoSEQ multiplex PCR; TCRdb's copy has only in-frame clones and lacks some. Here the sample spans 95,000 to 150,000 clones, 78% being singletons. Points on this clone: Antigen: not known.

The chain uses TRBV7-2 and TRBJ1-1, with TRBD1 identical over 8 bases. The origin of this receptor is a woman younger than 45 in good health and CMV-seropositive. The source material was PBMCs. CDR3 loop: CASSFGTGNTEAFF. The CDR3 DNA sequence: TGTGCCAGCAGCTTTGGGACAGGGAACACTGAAGCTTTCTTT.